The entry below gives a single T cell receptor beta chain sequence along with its context. Its cognate antigen has yet to be identified. Within one base of it there is no much larger clone, and no base qualities were kept. TCRbeta CDR3 regions were amplified from genomic DNA using the immunoSEQ Assay, a bias-controlled multiplex PCR. Turning to the authors' computational methods: Within the assay, amplification of reference gene primers was used to estimate how many nucleated cells each sample contained. To quantify the absolute abundance of each unique TCRbeta CDR3 rearrangement, sequence reads were collapsed and filtered. For each sample, productive Simpson clonality was calculated as the square root of Simpson's diversity index across productive rearrangements. TCRdb carries this immuneACCESS record with in-frame sequences only. Its versions omit some clonotypes, under half of them owing to an unresolved V gene in the studies checked, with the rest unexplained. V and J calls plus clone size are reproduced from that table; the DNA served to infer D and trimming. The sample table holds under 300,000 clones, of which roughly 85% were seen once. The leading ten clones occupy 3% of the sample.

Whole blood was collected in K2EDTA tubes by collaborating institutions according to the institutions' own protocols. Collaborator samples were shipped for TCRbeta analysis as frozen whole blood, isolated PBMCs, or DNA extracted from either sample type. The source of the sample is a study of blood T cell repertoires in COVID-19 (dated by TCRdb to the early 2020s). In terms of the full investigation: The collaborator samples originated in the United States, Italy and Spain and spanned the acute and convalescent phases of COVID-19. The prospective study material was composed of cDNA or gDNA derived from T cells, B-cell-depleted T cells, or PBMCs. Nearly every sample came with metadata listing a de-identified subject ID, COVID-19 status, age in years and sex. The dataset comprised deeply sampled blood TCRbeta repertoires from subjects exposed to, actively infected with, or recovered from COVID-19. The repertoires were released in a freely available public database meant as a resource for research on the immune response to SARS-CoV-2. HLA class I and class II types, where available, came from metadata supplied by the sample provider rather than from assay-based typing. The samples were drawn from the first 160 participants of the ongoing ImmuneRACE study and from 1,200 or so subjects provided by 6 global collaborators. Study-wide findings and limitations: Clinical and demographic metadata were provided uncurated, with the amount varying by source and participant.

The CDR3 sequence holds 14 residues, the cysteine and phenylalanine included. Just CDR3 DNA is preserved here, 42 bases in frame from base 1. The V end gives up 2 bases and the J end 5 bases, leaving 5 bases in the junction not matched to a gene. From the germline V gene, CDR1 is MNHEY and CDR2 is SVGEGT. The receptor's source is a woman in her 30s with active or convalescent COVID-19. Source material: peripheral blood. The chain joins TRBV6-2 or TRBV6-3 to TRBJ2-7; 8 bases in the junction line up with TRBD2. The CDR3 sequence is CASSYAGGADEQYF. In nucleotides, the sequence is TGTGCCAGCAGTTACGCCGGGGGGGCCGACGAGCAGTACTTC.